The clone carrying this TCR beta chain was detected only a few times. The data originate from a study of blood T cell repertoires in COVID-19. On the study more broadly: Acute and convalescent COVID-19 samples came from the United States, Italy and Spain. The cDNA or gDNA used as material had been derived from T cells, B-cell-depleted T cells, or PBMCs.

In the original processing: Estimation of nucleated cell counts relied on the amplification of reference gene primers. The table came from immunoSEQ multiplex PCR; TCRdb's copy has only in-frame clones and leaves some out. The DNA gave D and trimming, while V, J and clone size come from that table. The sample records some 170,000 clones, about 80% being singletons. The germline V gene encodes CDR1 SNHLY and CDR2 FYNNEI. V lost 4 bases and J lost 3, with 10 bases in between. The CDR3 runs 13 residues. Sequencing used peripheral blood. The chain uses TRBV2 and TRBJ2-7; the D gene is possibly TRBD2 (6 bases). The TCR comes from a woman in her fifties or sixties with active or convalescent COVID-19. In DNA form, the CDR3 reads TGTGCCAGCAGTGGGGACTCCTTCTACGAGCAGTACTTC. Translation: CASSGDSFYEQYF.